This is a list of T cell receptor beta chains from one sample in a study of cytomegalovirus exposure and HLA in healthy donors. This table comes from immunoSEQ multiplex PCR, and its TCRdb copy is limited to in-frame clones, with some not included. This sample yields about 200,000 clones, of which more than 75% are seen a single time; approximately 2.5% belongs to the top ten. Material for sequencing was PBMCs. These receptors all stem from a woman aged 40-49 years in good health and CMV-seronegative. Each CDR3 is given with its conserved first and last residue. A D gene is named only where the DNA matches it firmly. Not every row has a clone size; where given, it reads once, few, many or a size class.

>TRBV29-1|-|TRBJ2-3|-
CSAETGPTDTQYF
TGCAGCGCTGAGACAGGCCCCACAGATACGCAGTATTTT
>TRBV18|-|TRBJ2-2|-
CASSLQARPPNTGELFF
TGTGCCAGCTCACTCCAGGCCAGACCGCCGAACACCGGGGAGCTGTTTTTT
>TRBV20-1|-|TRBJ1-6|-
CSAHKTAPLHF
TGCAGTGCCCATAAGACTGCTCCCCTCCACTTT
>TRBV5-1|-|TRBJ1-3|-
CASSYDDSAVGTIYF
TGCGCCAGCAGCTATGACGACAGTGCGGTGGGCACCATATATTTT
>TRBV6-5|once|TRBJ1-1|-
CASSYSRASEAFF
TGTGCCAGCAGTTACAGCAGGGCCAGTGAAGCTTTCTTT
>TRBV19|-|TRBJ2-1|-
CASSRQVYNEQFF
TGTGCCAGTAGTCGACAGGTCTACAATGAGCAGTTCTTC
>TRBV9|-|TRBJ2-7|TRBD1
CASSIGTGGDEQYF
TGTGCCAGCAGCATCGGGACAGGGGGAGACGAGCAGTACTTC
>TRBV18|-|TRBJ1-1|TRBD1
CASSSRTGLGKTEAFF
TGTGCCAGCTCATCCCGGACAGGGCTGGGGAAGACTGAAGCTTTCTTT
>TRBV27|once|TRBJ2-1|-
CASSFGSYNEQFF
TGTGCCAGCAGTTTCGGTTCCTACAATGAGCAGTTCTTC
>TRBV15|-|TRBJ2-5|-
CATSLGPQKETQYF
TGTGCCACCAGCTTGGGGCCCCAGAAGGAGACCCAGTACTTC
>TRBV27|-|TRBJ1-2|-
CASSFRAGYGYTF
TGTGCCAGCAGTTTCCGGGCGGGCTATGGCTACACCTTC
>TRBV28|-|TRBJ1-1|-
CASSPGQGKTEAFF
TGTGCCAGCAGCCCCGGGCAGGGAAAAACTGAAGCTTTCTTT
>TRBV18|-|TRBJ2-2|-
CASSTGSAGELFF
TGTGCCAGCTCAACCGGGTCGGCCGGGGAGCTGTTTTTT
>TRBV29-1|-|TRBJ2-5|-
CSVEGGQYQETQYF
TGCAGCGTTGAAGGTGGCCAGTACCAAGAGACCCAGTACTTC
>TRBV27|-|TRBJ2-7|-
CASSLQVGYEQYF
TGTGCCAGCAGTTTACAGGTTGGCTACGAGCAGTACTTC
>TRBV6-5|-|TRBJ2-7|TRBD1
CASAGTGGVEQYF
TGTGCCAGCGCCGGGACAGGGGGCGTCGAGCAGTACTTC
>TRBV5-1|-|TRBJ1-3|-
CASSSEMGSFGNTIYF
TGCGCCAGCAGCTCAGAGATGGGGAGCTTTGGAAACACCATATATTTT
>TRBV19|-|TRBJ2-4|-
CVSYGGGGGYGQNIQYF
TGTGTCTCATATGGGGGAGGGGGGGGATATGGGCAAAACATTCAGTACTTC
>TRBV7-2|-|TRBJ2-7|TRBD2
CASSLGTSGTYEQYF
TGTGCCAGCAGCCTAGGAACTAGCGGGACCTACGAGCAGTACTTC
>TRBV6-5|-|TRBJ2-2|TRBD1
CASSYTGGNTGELFF
TGTGCCAGCAGCTACACAGGGGGGAACACCGGGGAGCTGTTTTTT
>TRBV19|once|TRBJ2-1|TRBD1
CASTPTRDRVYNEQFF
TGTGCCAGTACCCCAACCCGGGACAGGGTCTACAATGAGCAGTTCTTC
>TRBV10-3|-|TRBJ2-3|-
CAIRTSGRTDTQYF
TGTGCCATCAGAACCAGCGGGCGGACAGATACGCAGTATTTT
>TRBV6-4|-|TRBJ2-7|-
CASHTSGRPSYEQYF
TGTGCCAGCCACACCAGCGGGCGGCCTTCCTACGAGCAGTACTTC
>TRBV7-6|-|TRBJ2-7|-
CASTKEGGYGYEQYF
TGTGCCAGCACTAAAGAAGGGGGTTACGGCTACGAGCAGTACTTC
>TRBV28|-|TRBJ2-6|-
CASTPIEAAGANVLTF
TGTGCCAGCACCCCTATTGAGGCTGCTGGGGCCAACGTCCTGACTTTC
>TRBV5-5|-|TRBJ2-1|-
CASSSDGGEQFF
TGTGCCAGCAGCTCTGACGGGGGTGAGCAGTTCTTC
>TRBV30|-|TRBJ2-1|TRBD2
CARTPGTSENNEQFF
TGTGCCAGAACTCCCGGGACTAGCGAAAACAATGAGCAGTTCTTC
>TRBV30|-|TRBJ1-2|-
CAWSVGAFYPYGYTF
TGTGCCTGGAGTGTGGGGGCCTTCTACCCCTATGGCTACACCTTC
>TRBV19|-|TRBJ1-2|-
CAMGGTQPLLYGYTF
TGTGCCATGGGAGGGACCCAACCCCTCTTATATGGCTACACCTTC
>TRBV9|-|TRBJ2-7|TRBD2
CARPSGYEQYF
TGTGCCAGACCTAGCGGCTACGAGCAGTACTTC
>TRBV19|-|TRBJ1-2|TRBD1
CASSITLGQGAVVGYTF
TGTGCCAGTAGTATCACCCTAGGACAGGGGGCGGTCGTTGGCTACACCTTC
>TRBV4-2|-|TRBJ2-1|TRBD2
CASSQDGTSGYNEQFF
TGTGCCAGCAGCCAAGATGGGACTAGCGGGTACAATGAGCAGTTCTTC
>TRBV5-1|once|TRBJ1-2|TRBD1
CASSSHRDRGYGYTF
TGCGCCAGCAGCTCTCACCGGGACAGGGGATATGGCTACACCTTC
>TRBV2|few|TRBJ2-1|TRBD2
CASSSGTSGPGVYNEQFF
TGTGCCAGCAGTTCCGGGACTAGCGGGCCTGGAGTCTACAATGAGCAGTTCTTC
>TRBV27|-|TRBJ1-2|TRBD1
CASSLGTGLYYGYTF
TGTGCCAGCAGTCTAGGGACAGGGTTATACTATGGCTACACCTTC
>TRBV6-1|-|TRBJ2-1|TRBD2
CASRTSGMYNEQFF
TGTGCCAGCAGGACTAGCGGGATGTACAATGAGCAGTTCTTC
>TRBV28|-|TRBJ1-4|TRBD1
CASRQGNEKLFF
TGTGCCAGCCGACAGGGAAATGAAAAACTGTTTTTT
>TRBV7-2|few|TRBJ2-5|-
CASSQGRLQETQYF
TGTGCCAGCAGCCAGGGGCGCCTCCAAGAGACCCAGTACTTC
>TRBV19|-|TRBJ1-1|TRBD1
CASSIDLQGGTEAFF
TGTGCCAGTAGTATAGATCTCCAGGGGGGCACTGAAGCTTTCTTT
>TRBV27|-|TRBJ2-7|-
CASSSGVRESEQYF
TGTGCCAGCAGTTCAGGAGTGAGGGAAAGCGAGCAGTACTTC
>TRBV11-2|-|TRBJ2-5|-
CASRGLSIQTQYF
TGTGCCAGCAGGGGGCTTAGTATTCAGACCCAGTACTTC
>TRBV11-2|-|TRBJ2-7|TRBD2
CASSSGTTASYEQYF
TGTGCCAGCAGCTCCGGGACTACCGCCTCCTACGAGCAGTACTTC
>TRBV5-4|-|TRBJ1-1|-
CASSLGQRNTEAFF
TGTGCCAGCAGCTTGGGACAGCGGAACACTGAAGCTTTCTTT
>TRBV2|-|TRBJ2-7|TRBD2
CASMGLAGFYEQYF
TGTGCCAGCATGGGGCTAGCGGGATTCTACGAGCAGTACTTC
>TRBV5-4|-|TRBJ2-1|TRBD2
CASSPQHSGRAYEQFF
TGTGCCAGCAGCCCGCAACATAGCGGGAGGGCTTATGAGCAGTTCTTC
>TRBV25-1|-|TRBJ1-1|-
CASSKGGGNTEAFF
TGTGCCAGCAGTAAAGGGGGGGGGAACACTGAAGCTTTCTTT
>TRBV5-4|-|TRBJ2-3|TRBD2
CASSLDPAGEGDTQYF
TGTGCCAGCAGCTTGGACCCAGCGGGAGAGGGAGATACGCAGTATTTT
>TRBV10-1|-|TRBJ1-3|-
CAISPKNGTTVFPGNTIYF
TGCGCCATCTCACCGAAGAACGGGACAACCGTATTCCCTGGAAACACCATATATTTT
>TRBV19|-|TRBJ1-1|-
CASSDTRGFTEAFF
TGTGCCAGTAGTGACACACGAGGGTTCACTGAAGCTTTCTTT
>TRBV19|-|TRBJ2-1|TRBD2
CASSIRGSNEYNEQFF
TGTGCCAGTAGTATTCGCGGGAGTAACGAGTACAATGAGCAGTTCTTC
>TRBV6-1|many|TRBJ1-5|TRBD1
CASSDWDSGGQPQHF
TGTGCCAGCAGTGACTGGGACAGCGGGGGTCAGCCCCAGCATTTT
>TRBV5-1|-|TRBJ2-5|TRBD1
CASSPGGTGFETQYF
TGCGCCAGCAGCCCCGGAGGGACAGGGTTCGAGACCCAGTACTTC
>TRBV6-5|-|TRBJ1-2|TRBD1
CASSQDGTGRGYTF
TGTGCCAGCAGCCAAGACGGGACAGGCCGAGGCTACACCTTC
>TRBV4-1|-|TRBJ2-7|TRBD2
CASSQGRLAGSMYF
TGCGCCAGCAGCCAAGGTCGACTAGCGGGGAGTATGTACTTC
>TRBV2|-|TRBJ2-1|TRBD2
CASSATSGNEQFF
TGTGCCAGCAGTGCGACTAGCGGCAATGAGCAGTTCTTC